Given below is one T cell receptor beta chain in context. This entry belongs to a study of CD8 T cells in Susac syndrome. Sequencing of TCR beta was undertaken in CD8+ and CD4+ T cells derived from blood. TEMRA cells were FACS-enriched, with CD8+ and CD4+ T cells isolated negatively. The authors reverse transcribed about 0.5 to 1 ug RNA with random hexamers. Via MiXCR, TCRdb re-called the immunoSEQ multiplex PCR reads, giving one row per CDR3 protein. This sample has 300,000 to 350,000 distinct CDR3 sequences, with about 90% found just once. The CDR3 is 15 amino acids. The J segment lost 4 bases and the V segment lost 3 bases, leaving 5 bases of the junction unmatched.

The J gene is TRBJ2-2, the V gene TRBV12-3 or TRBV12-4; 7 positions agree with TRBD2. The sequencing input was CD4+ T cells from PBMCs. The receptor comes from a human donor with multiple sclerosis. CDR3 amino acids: CASSFFGGGTGELFF. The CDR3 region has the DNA TGTGCCAGCAGTTTCTTTGGGGGGGGCACCGGGGAGCTGTTTTTT.